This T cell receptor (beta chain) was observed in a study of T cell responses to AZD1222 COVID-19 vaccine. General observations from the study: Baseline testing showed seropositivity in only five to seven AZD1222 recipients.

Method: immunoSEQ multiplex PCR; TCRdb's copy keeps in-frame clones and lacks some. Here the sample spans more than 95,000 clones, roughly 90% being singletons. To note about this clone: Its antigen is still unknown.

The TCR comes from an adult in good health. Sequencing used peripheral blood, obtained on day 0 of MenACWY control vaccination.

CDR3 in amino acids: CASSQTVDYGYTF. CDR3 in DNA: TGTGCCAGCAGTCAGACAGTTGACTATGGCTACACCTTC. The chain carries TRBV5-4 and TRBJ1-2; D possibly corresponds to TRBD1 (5 bases). CDR1 and CDR2 (germline): SGHNT, YYREEE (reference sequence). The CDR3 is 13 residues long. The ends were cut back, 5 bases at V and 3 bases at J, with 11 bases in the middle.